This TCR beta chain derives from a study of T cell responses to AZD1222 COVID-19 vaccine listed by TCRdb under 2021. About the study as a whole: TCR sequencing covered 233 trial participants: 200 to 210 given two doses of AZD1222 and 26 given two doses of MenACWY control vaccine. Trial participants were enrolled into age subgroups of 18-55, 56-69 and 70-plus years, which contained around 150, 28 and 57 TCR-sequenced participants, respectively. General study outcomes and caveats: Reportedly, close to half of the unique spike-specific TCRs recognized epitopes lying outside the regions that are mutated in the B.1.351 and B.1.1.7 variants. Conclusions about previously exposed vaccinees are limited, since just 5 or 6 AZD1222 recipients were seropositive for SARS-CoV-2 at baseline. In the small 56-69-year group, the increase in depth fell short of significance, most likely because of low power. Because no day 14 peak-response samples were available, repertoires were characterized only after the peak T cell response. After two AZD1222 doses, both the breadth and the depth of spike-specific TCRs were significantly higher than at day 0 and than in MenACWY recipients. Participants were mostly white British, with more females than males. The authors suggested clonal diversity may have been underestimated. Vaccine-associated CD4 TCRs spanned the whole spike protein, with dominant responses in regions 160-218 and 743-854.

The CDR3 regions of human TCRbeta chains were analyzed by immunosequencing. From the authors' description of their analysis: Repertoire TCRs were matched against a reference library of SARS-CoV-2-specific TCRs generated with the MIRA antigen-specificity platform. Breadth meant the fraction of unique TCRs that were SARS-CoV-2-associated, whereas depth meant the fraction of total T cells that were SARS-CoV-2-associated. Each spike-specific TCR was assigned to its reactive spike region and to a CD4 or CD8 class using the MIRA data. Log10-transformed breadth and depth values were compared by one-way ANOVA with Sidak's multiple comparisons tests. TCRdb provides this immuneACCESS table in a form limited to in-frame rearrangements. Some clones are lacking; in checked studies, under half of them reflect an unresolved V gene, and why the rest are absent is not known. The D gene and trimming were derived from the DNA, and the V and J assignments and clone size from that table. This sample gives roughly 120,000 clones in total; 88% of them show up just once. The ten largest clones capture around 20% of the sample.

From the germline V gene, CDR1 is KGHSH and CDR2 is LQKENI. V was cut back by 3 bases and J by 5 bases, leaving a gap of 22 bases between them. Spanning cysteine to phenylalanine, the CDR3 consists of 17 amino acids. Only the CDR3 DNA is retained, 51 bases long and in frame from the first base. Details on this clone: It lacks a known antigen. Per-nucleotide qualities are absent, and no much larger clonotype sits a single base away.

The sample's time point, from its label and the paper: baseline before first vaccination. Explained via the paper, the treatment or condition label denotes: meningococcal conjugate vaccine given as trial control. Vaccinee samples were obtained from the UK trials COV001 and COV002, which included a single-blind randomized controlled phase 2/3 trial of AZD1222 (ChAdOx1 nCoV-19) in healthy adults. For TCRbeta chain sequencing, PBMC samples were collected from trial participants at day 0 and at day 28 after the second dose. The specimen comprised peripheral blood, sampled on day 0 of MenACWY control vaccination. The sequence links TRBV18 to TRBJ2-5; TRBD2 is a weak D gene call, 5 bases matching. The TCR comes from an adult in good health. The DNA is TGTGCCAGCTCACCTCCTGGTGCGAGGGCGGATGGGGAGACCCAGTACTTC. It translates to CASSPPGARADGETQYF.